A selection of T cell receptor beta chains follows, all from one sample in a study of response to subunit inactivated influenza vaccine. TCRdb called the RT-PCR reads again in MiXCR, with one record for every CDR3 protein. Among 800,000 to 1,000,000 distinct CDR3 sequences listed, over 20% were seen once. This specimen was PBMCs from blood, taken around 5 days after vaccination. The receptors were gathered from a man between 50 and 59 years old who received an inactivated influenza vaccine. Both conserved end residues are part of each CDR3. The size of a clone is reported for some rows only, either as once, few or many, or as a class for expanded clones.

v_call	clone_size	cdr3_length	j_call	cdr3_aa
TRBV27	NA	18	TRBJ2-1	CASTLKGTGLAGVYEQFF
TRBV20-1	NA	14	TRBJ2-1	CSANGRVSYNEQFF
TRBV5-6	many	18	TRBJ2-2	CASSLDGLGQGMAGELFF
TRBV7-9	NA	16	TRBJ2-2	CASSRQGMGRTGELFF
TRBV24-1	NA	15	TRBJ2-1	CATSDINRGNNEQFF
TRBV20-1	NA	12	TRBJ2-3	CSAPSQSDTQYF
TRBV7-2	NA	15	TRBJ1-3	CASSRQGPSGNTIYF
TRBV11-1	many	19	TRBJ2-2	CASSLEGQVLGLRTGELFF
TRBV5-1	NA	18	TRBJ2-2	CASSLAAGTGSNTGELFF
TRBV11-1	few	14	TRBJ1-1	CASSLSDGWAEAFF
TRBV5-1	few	15	TRBJ1-2	CASSLSTRRSYGYTF
TRBV5-6	few	14	TRBJ2-2	CASSQGTITGELFF
TRBV6-1	NA	15	TRBJ2-1	CASSKTGTGYNEQFF
TRBV6-4	few	16	TRBJ2-3	CASILEILDHTDTQYF
TRBV4-2	NA	19	TRBJ2-7	CASSPYRTSGGLLTYEQYF
TRBV20-1	NA	13	TRBJ2-5	CSARDAEQETQYF
TRBV12-3/TRBV12-4	NA	18	TRBJ2-6	CTITEGLAGFYGANVLTF
TRBV20-1	many	14	TRBJ2-5	CSAKQGTQQETQYF
TRBV2	NA	17	TRBJ2-2	CASSETNTGGADGELFF
TRBV6-5	few	15	TRBJ2-3	CASSYSGGPTDTQYF
TRBV7-8	few	14	TRBJ1-2	CASSEQGTAYGYTF
TRBV7-2	NA	14	TRBJ2-1	CASCLGLASGEQFF
TRBV7-9	few	12	TRBJ2-1	CATGLGYNEQFF
TRBV11-2	NA	16	TRBJ2-3	CASSLVPGLPGDTQYF
TRBV12-3/TRBV12-4	NA	13	TRBJ2-7	CASSQGFFSEQYF
TRBV12-3/TRBV12-4	few	12	TRBJ1-1	CASRLGGGEAFF
TRBV6-5	NA	12	TRBJ2-3	CASRGSTHTQYF
TRBV4-1	NA	16	TRBJ2-3	CASSPWAAGGTDTQYF
TRBV12-3/TRBV12-4	NA	15	TRBJ2-4	CASRRQTSVRDIQYF
TRBV12-3/TRBV12-4	NA	14	TRBJ2-5	CASSLALAQETQYF
TRBV25-1	NA	16	TRBJ2-5	CASSEFVTGVEETQYF
TRBV7-3	NA	17	TRBJ2-2	CASSSYGLAVNTGELFF
TRBV28	NA	14	TRBJ2-1	CASNGRDRVDEQFF
TRBV19	few	15	TRBJ2-3	CASSIEGGMTDTQYF
TRBV6-2/TRBV6-3	few	16	TRBJ2-1	CASSYATSGMYNEQFF
TRBV15	NA	14	TRBJ2-3	CATSRDGVSDTQYF
TRBV20-1	NA	15	TRBJ2-7	CSAQSHTRLVNEQYF
TRBV10-3	few	16	TRBJ2-7	CAISNSGDTRVYEQYF
TRBV3-1	NA	18	TRBJ2-2	CASSHRTSGRLNTGELFF
TRBV18	few	14	TRBJ2-7	CASSPPSLGYEQYF
TRBV10-3	once	15	TRBJ2-3	CAISPQGDIPDTQYF
TRBV29-1	few	12	TRBJ2-2	CSAPQGSGELFF
TRBV5-1	NA	14	TRBJ2-7	CASSLGDYAYEQYF
TRBV7-2	few	13	TRBJ1-6	CASSRGTSGPLHF
TRBV7-9	NA	16	TRBJ2-1	CASSERGLASNNEQFF
TRBV20-1	few	13	TRBJ1-5	CSAGAGINQPQHF
TRBV15	few	16	TRBJ2-1	CATSRDLAGTGTEQFF
TRBV4-3	NA	13	TRBJ2-3	CASSQLATDTQYF